This TCR beta chain was retrieved from a study of T-cell reconstitution after alpha-beta-depleted transplantation in children. Unique molecular identifiers were incorporated during preparation of the TCRbeta library. TCRdb re-analysed the PCR reads in MiXCR, keeping a single row per CDR3 protein. The table includes about a million distinct CDR3 sequences, roughly 31% detected once. Study-wide findings and caveats: Expanded graft clones numbering several hundred reportedly gave rise to alpha-beta T cells about two months after transplant.

Germline CDR1 and CDR2: SGHTA and FQGTGA. CDR3 length: 15 amino acids. V lost 5 bases, J lost 3 bases, and 4 bases stayed unmatched. About this clonotype itself: Antigen specificity is unknown.

This specimen consisted of PBMCs, mostly from graft donor cells, obtained 360 days after TCRalphabeta/CD19-depleted stem cell transplant. This receptor was identified in a boy under two years old who had a stem cell transplant for SCID, so the T cells may come from the graft donor. The chain uses TRBV7-3 and TRBJ2-2; 9 nucleotides align to TRBD2. The CDR3 region is CASSQAGGHTGELFF. The CDR3 DNA reads as TGTGCCAGCAGCCAAGCGGGGGGACACACCGGGGAGCTGTTTTTT.